The next 24 T cell receptor beta chains were all read from a single sample in a study of OX40 agonist ivuxolimab in advanced cancers. The data were produced by immunoSEQ multiplex PCR, yet TCRdb's version contains in-frame clones alone and is incomplete. The table records about 5,100 clones, around 66% of them present only once. The sequenced sample was CD4+ or CD8+ T cells sorted from blood, obtained in a trial of the OX40 agonist ivuxolimab. These receptors were taken from an adult with an advanced solid tumor such as melanoma, head and neck, liver or kidney cancer.

The rearrangement uses TRBV4-3 and TRBJ2-2; unclear D gene. The germline V gene encodes CDR1 LGHNA and CDR2 YSLEER. Between the trimmed V and J ends, which lost 0 bases and 0 bases, there was a span of 8 bases. This CDR3 region has 16 residues. The CDR3 region has the DNA TGCGCCAGCAGCCAAGAGGGAAACCCGAACACCGGGGAGCTGTTTTTT. Its protein product is CASSQEGNPNTGELFF.

This clone was seen at least ten times. The chain joins TRBV7-9 to TRBJ2-2; D is unclear. The V end lost 5 bases, the J end lost 9 bases, and 13 bases lay between the germline ends. The V gene's germline CDR1 is SEHNR and CDR2 FQNEAQ (reference sequence). The CDR3 is made up of 13 amino acids. The CDR3 here is CASSPPLVWELFF. The DNA of the CDR3 is TGTGCCAGCAGCCCCCCACTGGTCTGGGAGCTGTTTTTT.

This clone was observed a single time. This chain connects TRBV4-3 to TRBJ1-2; the D is unclear. Germline V gene data show CDR1 as LGHNA and CDR2 as YSLEER. V lost 0 bases and J lost 2, with 13 bases in between. CDR3 length: 16 amino acids. Here the CDR3 reads CASSQDHVGSNYGYTF. For the CDR3, the DNA is TGCGCCAGCAGCCAAGATCATGTAGGGAGCAACTATGGCTACACCTTC.

CDR3 sequence reads: CASSISPGRNSPLHF. CDR3 nucleotide sequence: TGTGCCAGTAGTATAAGCCCAGGGAGAAATTCACCCCTCCACTTT. The gene calls are TRBV19 and TRBJ1-6; a possible D gene is TRBD1 (5 bases). The length of the CDR3 is 15 residues. Germline-derived CDR1 and CDR2 are LNHDA and SQIVND (reference sequence). V was trimmed by 2 bases and J by 7 bases, leaving 12 bases between them.

J is TRBJ2-1 and V is TRBV9; no firm D call. Germline CDR1 SGDLS, CDR2 YYNGEE. V was trimmed by 0 bases and J by 7 bases, leaving 5 bases between them. The CDR3 extends over 12 amino acids. The DNA of the CDR3 is TGTGCCAGCAGCGTAGGCGCTAATGAGCAGTTCTTC. Its protein is CASSVGANEQFF.

The rearrangement links TRBV29-1 to TRBJ1-2; a possible D gene is TRBD1 (6 bases). Trimming removed 7 bases at V and 0 bases at J, with 9 bases between. The CDR3 totals 12 residues. Germline-derived CDR1 and CDR2 are SQVTM and ANQGSEA. The DNA of the CDR3 is TGCAGCGGACAGGTCGCTAACTATGGCTACACCTTC. It is translated as CSGQVANYGYTF. Variable domain in full (rest from reference TRBV29-1 and TRBJ1-2): SAVISQKPSRDICQRGTSLTIQCQVDSQVTMMFWYRQQPGQSLTLIATANQGSEATYESGFVIDKFPISRPNLTFSTLTVSNMSPEDSSIYLCSGQVANYGYTFGSGTRLTVV.

This chain uses TRBV2 with TRBJ2-5, with D unresolved. Germline assignment: CDR1 SNHLY and CDR2 FYNNEI. The CDR3 is 13 amino acids. V was trimmed by 1 base and J by 1 base, leaving 4 bases between them. The DNA of the CDR3 is TGTGCCAGCAGTGAAGAAAGCCAAGAGACCCAGTACTTC. It is translated as CASSEESQETQYF.

The genes are TRBV6-5 and TRBJ1-2, with D uncertain. The CDR3 has 12 amino acids. CDR1 MNHEY and CDR2 SVGAGI come from the germline V gene. Trimming stripped 4 bases from V and 6 bases from J, with 9 bases between. CDR3 region: CASSLVGDGYTF. The CDR3 nucleotides are TGTGCCAGCAGTTTGGTCGGGGATGGCTACACCTTC.

V usage is TRBV5-4 and J usage is TRBJ2-5; D is uncertain. Trimming took off 0 bases at V and 1 base at J, with 7 bases between the two ends. Germline V gene lookup returns CDR1 SGHNT and CDR2 YYREEE (reference sequence). The CDR3 is made up of 14 amino acids. DNA for the CDR3: TGTGCCAGCAGCTTGGCTCAGAGCCAAGAGACCCAGTACTTC. Residues: CASSLAQSQETQYF.

This chain joins TRBV9 and TRBJ1-3; D ambiguous. From germline, CDR1 is SGDLS and CDR2 YYNGEE. V was trimmed by 3 bases and J by 4 bases, leaving 8 bases between them. The CDR3 is 13 residues long. CDR3 bases: TGTGCCAGCAGCGATTCCGCAGGAAACACCATATATTTT. This gives the protein CASSDSAGNTIYF.

This chain uses TRBV7-9 with TRBJ1-2; the D is unclear. V shed 7 bases and J shed 2 bases, with 14 bases lying between them. The V gene's germline CDR1 is SEHNR and CDR2 FQNEAQ (reference sequence). CDR3 length: 14 amino acids. The CDR3 sequence: CASTAGFANYGYTF. Here the CDR3 DNA reads TGTGCCAGCACCGCGGGCTTCGCGAACTATGGCTACACCTTC.

This clone has a handful of counts. The V gene is TRBV9, the J gene TRBJ1-1, with D uncertain. CDR3 size: 15 residues. The V end was cut by 0 bases, the J end by 1 base, with 10 bases between. Per germline, CDR1 SGDLS and CDR2 YYNGEE. DNA for the CDR3: TGTGCCAGCAGCGTAGGGACCGGAGCGAACACTGAAGCTTTCTTT. This encodes CASSVGTGANTEAFF.

There are many counts of this clone. This chain links TRBV7-9 with TRBJ2-7, with no clear D. Germline lookup yields CDR1 SEHNR and CDR2 FQNEAQ (reference sequence). V was pared by 4 bases and J by 0 bases, with 10 bases between. This CDR3 is 14 amino acids long. The CDR3 DNA is TGTGCCAGCAGCTCTCTGTCAGGCTCCTACGAGCAGTACTTC. This encodes CASSSLSGSYEQYF.

J is TRBJ2-7 and V is TRBV27, with 7 bases lining up with TRBD2. J lost 0 bases, V lost 5 bases, and 4 bases had no gene match. Germline V gene lookup returns CDR1 MNHEY and CDR2 SMNVEV (reference sequence). The CDR3 runs to 14 residues. The CDR3 coding sequence is TGTGCCAGCAGTCCGCGGGGGAGCTCCTACGAGCAGTACTTC. Protein: CASSPRGSSYEQYF.

The chain uses TRBV4-3 and TRBJ1-6; possibly TRBD1 for D (6 bases). The CDR3 extends over 16 amino acids. Trimming shortened V by 0 bases and J by 3 bases, and 9 bases separated the two germline ends. Looked up from germline, CDR1 is LGHNA and CDR2 is YSLEER. The CDR3 region has the DNA TGCGCCAGCAGCCAAGATAGGACAGTCTATAATTCACCCCTCCACTTT. Its translation is CASSQDRTVYNSPLHF.

V and J are TRBV2 and TRBJ1-5; D is undetermined. Germline CDR1 is SNHLY and CDR2 is FYNNEI. The V gene lost 7 bases and the J gene lost 1 base, with 8 bases spanning the gap. The CDR3 runs 13 residues. CDR3 loop: CASIGQSNQPQHF. In DNA form, the CDR3 reads TGTGCCAGCATAGGGCAGAGCAATCAGCCCCAGCATTTT.

Written as DNA, the CDR3 is TGTGCCAGCAGTTTAGGTCGGACCTACGAGCAGTACTTC. Encoded protein: CASSLGRTYEQYF. The chain combines TRBV27 with TRBJ2-7; no clear D gene. This CDR3 spans 13 amino acids. CDR1 and CDR2 from the germline V gene are MNHEY and SMNVEV (reference sequence). V was shortened by 2 bases and J by 2 bases, with 7 bases between the two germline ends.

The rearrangement joins TRBV2 to TRBJ2-6; D not certain. This CDR3 region has 15 residues. CDR1 is SNHLY and CDR2 is FYNNEI in the germline V gene. V was cut by 1 base and J by 1 base, with 5 bases left in between. CDR3 loop: CASSEVDSGANVLTF. The CDR3 bases are TGTGCCAGCAGTGAAGTAGATTCTGGGGCCAACGTCCTGACTTTC.

The J gene is TRBJ2-7, the V gene TRBV7-6; D is perhaps TRBD1 (6 bases). The germline CDR1 and CDR2 sequences are SGHVS and FNYEAQ. The CDR3 is 16 amino acids. Trimming took off 2 bases at V and 5 bases at J, with 19 bases between the two ends. Here the CDR3 DNA reads TGTGCCAGCAGCTTAACAGGGACCGCCCTAGGGGACGAGCAGTACTTC. Translating gives CASSLTGTALGDEQYF.

The genes are TRBV7-9 and TRBJ2-3; 8 bases match TRBD2. Germline V gives CDR1 SEHNR, CDR2 FQNEAQ (reference sequence). Trimming at V came to 4 bases and at J to 8 bases, leaving 2 bases not matched to a gene. The CDR3 is 12 amino acids. CDR3 nucleotide sequence: TGTGCCAGCAGCTCGGGAGGGGTTACGCAGTATTTT. Translated, it gives CASSSGGVTQYF.

This clone rates as medium-sized (0.01 to 0.1%). One end of the junction does not line up with germline, which may come from a read error. The rearrangement uses TRBV27 and TRBJ1-1; unclear D gene. In germline, CDR1 is MNHEY, CDR2 SMNVEV (reference sequence). CDR3 size: 11 residues. The CDR3 nucleotides read TGTGCCAGCAGTTTAAACAGTGAAGCTTTCTTT. This sequence encodes CASSLNSEAFF.

This clone has just one count. V usage is TRBV7-9 and J usage is TRBJ1-6; D is undetermined. The germline CDR1 and CDR2 sequences are SEHNR and FQNEAQ (reference sequence). V lost 5 bases and J 0 bases, leaving 11 bases between the germline ends. CDR3 size: 16 residues. DNA of the CDR3: TGTGCCAGCAGCCGCAATTTTGACTCCTATAATTCACCCCTCCACTTT. It specifies CASSRNFDSYNSPLHF. Full variable domain (missing parts from reference TRBV7-9 and TRBJ1-6): DTGVSQNPRHKITKRGQNVTFRCDPISEHNRLYWYRQTLGQGPEFLTYFQNEAQLEKSRLLSDRFSAERPKGSFSTLEIQRTEQGDSAMYLCASSRNFDSYNSPLHFGNGTRLTVT.

This rearrangement joins TRBV15 to TRBJ1-4; D remains unclear. The CDR3 extends over 16 amino acids. The ends were cut back, 0 bases at V and 2 bases at J, with 10 bases in the middle. The germline V gene encodes CDR1 LNHNV and CDR2 YYDKDF (reference sequence). The CDR3 sequence: CATSRDMGFTNEKLFF. As DNA, the CDR3 is TGTGCCACCAGCAGAGATATGGGGTTTACTAATGAAAAACTGTTTTTT.

The chain couples TRBV4-3 to TRBJ1-4, with D uncertain. Germline CDR1 LGHNA, CDR2 YSLEER. V was trimmed by 0 bases and J by 0 bases, leaving 5 bases between them. The CDR3 extends over 15 amino acids. CDR3 DNA: TGCGCCAGCAGCCAAGACGGGTCAACTAATGAAAAACTGTTTTTT. Its translation is CASSQDGSTNEKLFF.